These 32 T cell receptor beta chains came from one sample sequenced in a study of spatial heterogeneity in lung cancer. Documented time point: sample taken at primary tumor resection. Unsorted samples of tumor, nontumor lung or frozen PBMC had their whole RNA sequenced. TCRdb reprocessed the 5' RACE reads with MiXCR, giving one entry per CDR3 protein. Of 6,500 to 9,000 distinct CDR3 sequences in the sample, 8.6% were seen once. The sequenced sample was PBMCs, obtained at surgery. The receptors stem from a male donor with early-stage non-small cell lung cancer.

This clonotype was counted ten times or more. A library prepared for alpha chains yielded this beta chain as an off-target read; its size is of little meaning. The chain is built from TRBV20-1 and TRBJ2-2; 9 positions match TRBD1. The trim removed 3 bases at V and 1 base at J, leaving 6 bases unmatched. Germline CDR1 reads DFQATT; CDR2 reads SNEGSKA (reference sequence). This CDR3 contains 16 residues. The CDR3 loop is CSASRGTGWNTGELFF. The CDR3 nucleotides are TGCAGTGCTAGTAGGGGGACAGGGTGGAACACCGGGGAGCTGTTTTTT.

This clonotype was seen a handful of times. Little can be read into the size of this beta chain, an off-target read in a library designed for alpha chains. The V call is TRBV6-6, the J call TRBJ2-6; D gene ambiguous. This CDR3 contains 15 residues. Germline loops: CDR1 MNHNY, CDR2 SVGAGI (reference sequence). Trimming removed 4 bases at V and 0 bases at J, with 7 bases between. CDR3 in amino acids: CASSWRNSGANVLTF. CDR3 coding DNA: TGTGCCAGCAGTTGGCGTAACTCTGGGGCCAACGTCCTGACTTTC.

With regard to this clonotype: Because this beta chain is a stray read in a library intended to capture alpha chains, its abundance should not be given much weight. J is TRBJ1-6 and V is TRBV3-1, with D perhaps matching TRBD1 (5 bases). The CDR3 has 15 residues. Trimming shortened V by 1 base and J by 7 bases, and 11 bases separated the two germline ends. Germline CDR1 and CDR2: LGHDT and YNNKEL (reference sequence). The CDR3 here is CASSQVGGYNSPLHF. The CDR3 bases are TGTGCCAGCAGCCAAGTTGGGGGATACAATTCACCCCTCCACTTT.

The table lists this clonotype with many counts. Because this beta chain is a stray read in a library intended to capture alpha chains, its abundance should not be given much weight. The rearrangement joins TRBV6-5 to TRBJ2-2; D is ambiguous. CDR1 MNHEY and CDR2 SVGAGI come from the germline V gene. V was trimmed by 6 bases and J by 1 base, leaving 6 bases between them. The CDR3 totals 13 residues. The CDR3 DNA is TGTGCCAGCAGGGGCTTGAACACCGGGGAGCTGTTTTTT. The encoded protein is CASRGLNTGELFF.

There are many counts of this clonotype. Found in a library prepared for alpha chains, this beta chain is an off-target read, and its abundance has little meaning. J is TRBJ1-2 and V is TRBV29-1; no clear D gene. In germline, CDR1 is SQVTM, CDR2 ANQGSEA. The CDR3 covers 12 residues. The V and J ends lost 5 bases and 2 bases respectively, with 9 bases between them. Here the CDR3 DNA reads TGCAGCGTTTGGTCTACCAACTATGGCTACACCTTC. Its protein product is CSVWSTNYGYTF.

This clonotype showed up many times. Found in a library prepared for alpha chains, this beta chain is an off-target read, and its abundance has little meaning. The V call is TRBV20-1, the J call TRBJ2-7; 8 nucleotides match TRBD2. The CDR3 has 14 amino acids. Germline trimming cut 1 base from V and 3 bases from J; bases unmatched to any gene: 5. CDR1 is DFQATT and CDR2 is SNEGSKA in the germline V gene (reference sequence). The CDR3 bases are TGCAGTGCTAGAGGACTAGCGAGCCGCTACGAGCAGTACTTC. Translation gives CSARGLASRYEQYF.

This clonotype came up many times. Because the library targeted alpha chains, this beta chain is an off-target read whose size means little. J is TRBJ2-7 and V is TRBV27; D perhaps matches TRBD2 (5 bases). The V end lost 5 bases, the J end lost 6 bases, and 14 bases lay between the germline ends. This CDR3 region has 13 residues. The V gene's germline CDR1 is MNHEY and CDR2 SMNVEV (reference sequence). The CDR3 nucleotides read TGTGCCAGCAGTGTTTCGGGATTATTCGAGCAGTACTTC. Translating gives CASSVSGLFEQYF.

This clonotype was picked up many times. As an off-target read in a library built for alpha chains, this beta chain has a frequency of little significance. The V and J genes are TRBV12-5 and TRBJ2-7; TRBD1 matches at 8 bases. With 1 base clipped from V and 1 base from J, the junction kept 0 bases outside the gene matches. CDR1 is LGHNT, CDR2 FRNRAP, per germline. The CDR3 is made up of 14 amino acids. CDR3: CASGLGTGSYEQYF. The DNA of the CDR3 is TGTGCTAGTGGTTTGGGGACAGGGTCCTACGAGCAGTACTTC.

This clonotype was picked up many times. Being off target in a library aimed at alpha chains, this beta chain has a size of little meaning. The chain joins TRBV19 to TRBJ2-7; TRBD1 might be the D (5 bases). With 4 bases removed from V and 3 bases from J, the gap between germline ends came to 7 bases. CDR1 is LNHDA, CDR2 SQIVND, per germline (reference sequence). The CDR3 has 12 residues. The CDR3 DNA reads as TGTGCCAGTAGTACAGGGCGCTACGAGCAGTACTTC. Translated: CASSTGRYEQYF.

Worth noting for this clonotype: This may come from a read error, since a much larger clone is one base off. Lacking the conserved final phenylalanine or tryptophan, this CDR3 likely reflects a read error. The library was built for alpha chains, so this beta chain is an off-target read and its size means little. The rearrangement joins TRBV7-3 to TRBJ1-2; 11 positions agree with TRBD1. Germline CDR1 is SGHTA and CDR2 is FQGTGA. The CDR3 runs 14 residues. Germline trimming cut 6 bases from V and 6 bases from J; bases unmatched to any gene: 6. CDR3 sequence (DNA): TGTGCCAGCAGGGACAGGGGGCGCGAGGATGGCTACACCATC. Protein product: CASRDRGREDGYTI.

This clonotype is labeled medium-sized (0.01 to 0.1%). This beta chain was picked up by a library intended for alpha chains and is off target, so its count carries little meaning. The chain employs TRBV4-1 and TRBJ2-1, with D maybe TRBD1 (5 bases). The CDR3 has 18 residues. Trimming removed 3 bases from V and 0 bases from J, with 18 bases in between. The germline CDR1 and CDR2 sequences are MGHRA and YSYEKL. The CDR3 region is CASSHYMTARSSYNEQFF. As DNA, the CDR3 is TGCGCCAGCAGCCACTATATGACAGCCCGGAGCTCCTACAATGAGCAGTTCTTC.

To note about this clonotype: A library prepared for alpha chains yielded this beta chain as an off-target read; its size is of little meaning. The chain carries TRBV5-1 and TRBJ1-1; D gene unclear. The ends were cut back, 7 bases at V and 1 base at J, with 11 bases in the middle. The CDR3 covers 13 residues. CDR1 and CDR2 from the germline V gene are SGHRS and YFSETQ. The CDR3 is CASRIRTNTEAFF. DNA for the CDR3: TGCGCCAGCCGTATACGGACGAACACTGAAGCTTTCTTT.

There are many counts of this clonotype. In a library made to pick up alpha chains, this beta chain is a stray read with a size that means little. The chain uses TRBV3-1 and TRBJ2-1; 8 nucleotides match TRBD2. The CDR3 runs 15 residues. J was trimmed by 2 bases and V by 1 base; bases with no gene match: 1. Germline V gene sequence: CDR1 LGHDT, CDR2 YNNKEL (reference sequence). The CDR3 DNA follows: TGTGCCAGCAGCCAAGTAGCGGGAACCTACAATGAGCAGTTCTTC. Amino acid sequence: CASSQVAGTYNEQFF.

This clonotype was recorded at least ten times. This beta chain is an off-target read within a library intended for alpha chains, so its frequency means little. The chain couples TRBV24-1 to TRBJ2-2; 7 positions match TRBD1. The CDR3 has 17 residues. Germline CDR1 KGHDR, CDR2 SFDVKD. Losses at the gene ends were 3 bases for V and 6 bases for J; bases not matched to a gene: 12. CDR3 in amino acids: CATSDTRDSLSPGELFF. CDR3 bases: TGTGCCACCAGTGATACTCGGGACAGCCTTTCCCCCGGGGAGCTGTTTTTT.

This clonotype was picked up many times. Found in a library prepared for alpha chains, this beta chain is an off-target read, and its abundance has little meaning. The DNA for the CDR3 is TGTGCCAGCAGCCGGGACCGATTTCAGGACCACACTGAAGCTTTCTTT. It specifies CASSRDRFQDHTEAFF. The chain links TRBV6-5 to TRBJ1-1; tentatively, D is TRBD1 (5 bases). The CDR3 has 16 residues. The V end was cut by 6 bases, the J end by 3 bases, with 20 bases between. Germline V lookup: CDR1 MNHEY, CDR2 SVGAGI.

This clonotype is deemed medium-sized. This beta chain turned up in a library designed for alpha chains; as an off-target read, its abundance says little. Here the CDR3 reads CASSAEGDRELFF. The CDR3 bases are TGTGCCAGCAGCGCAGAAGGGGACCGGGAGCTGTTTTTT. The chain combines TRBV13 with TRBJ2-2, with D possibly called TRBD1 or TRBD2 (5 bases each). The length of the CDR3 is 13 residues. V was trimmed by 5 bases and J by 9 bases, leaving 13 bases between them. Germline V gene sequence: CDR1 PRHDT, CDR2 FYEKMQ (reference sequence).

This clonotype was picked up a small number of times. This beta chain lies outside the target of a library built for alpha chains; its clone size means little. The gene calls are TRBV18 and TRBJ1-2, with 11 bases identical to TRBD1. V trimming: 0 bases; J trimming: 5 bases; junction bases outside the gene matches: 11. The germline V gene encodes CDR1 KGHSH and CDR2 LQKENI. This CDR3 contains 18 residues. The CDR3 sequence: CASSPPKGPDRGPYGYTF. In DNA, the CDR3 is TGTGCCAGCTCACCACCGAAAGGGCCGGACAGGGGGCCGTATGGCTACACCTTC.

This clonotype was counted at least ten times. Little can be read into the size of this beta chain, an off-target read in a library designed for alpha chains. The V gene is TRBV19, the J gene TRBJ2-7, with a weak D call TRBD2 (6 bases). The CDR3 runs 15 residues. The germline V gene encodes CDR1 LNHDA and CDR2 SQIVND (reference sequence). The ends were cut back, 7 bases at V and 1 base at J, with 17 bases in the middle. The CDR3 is CASTSGRGGSYEQYF. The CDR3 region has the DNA TGTGCCAGTACCTCTGGGCGGGGTGGGTCCTACGAGCAGTACTTC.

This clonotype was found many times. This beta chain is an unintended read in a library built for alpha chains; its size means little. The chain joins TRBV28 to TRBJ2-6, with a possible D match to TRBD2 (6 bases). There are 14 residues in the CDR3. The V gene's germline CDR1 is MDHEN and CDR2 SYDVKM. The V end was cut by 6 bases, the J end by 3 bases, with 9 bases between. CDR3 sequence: CASRAGFGANVLTF. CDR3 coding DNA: TGTGCCAGCAGGGCGGGGTTTGGGGCCAACGTCCTGACTTTC.

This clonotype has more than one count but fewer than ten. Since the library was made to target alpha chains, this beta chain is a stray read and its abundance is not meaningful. This chain's CDR3 is CSANTGPQAGTQYF. The CDR3 DNA sequence: TGCAGCGCCAATACCGGGCCACAAGCCGGGACCCAGTACTTC. The V and J genes are TRBV29-1 and TRBJ2-5, with D uncertain. The germline V gene has CDR1 SQVTM and CDR2 ANQGSEA. The length of the CDR3 is 14 residues. V lost 7 bases, J lost 7 bases, and 22 bases lay in between.

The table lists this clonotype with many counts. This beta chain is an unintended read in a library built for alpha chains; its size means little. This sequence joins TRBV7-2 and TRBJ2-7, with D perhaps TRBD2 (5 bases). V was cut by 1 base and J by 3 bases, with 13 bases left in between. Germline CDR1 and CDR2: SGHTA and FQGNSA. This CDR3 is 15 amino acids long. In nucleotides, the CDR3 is TGTGCCAGCAGCTTAGGGCGAGCGGCGGGCTACGAGCAGTACTTC. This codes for CASSLGRAAGYEQYF.

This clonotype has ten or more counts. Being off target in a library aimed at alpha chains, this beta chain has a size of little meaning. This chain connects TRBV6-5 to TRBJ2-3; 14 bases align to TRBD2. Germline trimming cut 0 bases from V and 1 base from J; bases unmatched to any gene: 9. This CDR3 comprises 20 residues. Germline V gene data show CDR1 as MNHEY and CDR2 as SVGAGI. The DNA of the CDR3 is TGTGCCAGCAGTTACTCCCCCGGGACTAGCGGGAGTGAGGGCACAGATACGCAGTATTTT. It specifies CASSYSPGTSGSEGTDTQYF.

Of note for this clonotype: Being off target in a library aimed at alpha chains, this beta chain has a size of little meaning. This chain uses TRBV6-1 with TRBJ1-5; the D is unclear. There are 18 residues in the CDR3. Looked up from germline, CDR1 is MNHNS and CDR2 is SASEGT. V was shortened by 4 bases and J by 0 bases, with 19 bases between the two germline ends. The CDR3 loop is CASSGTVFREYSNQPQHF. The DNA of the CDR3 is TGTGCCAGCAGTGGCACCGTTTTTCGGGAATATAGCAATCAGCCCCAGCATTTT.

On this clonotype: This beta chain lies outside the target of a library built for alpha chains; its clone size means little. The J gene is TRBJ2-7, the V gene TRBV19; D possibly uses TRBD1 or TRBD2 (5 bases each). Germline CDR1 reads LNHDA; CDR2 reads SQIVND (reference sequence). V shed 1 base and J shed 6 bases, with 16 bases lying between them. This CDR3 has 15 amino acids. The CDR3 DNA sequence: TGTGCCAGTAGTATAGGGACATCCCAAACTAGCGAGCAGTACTTC. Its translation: CASSIGTSQTSEQYF.

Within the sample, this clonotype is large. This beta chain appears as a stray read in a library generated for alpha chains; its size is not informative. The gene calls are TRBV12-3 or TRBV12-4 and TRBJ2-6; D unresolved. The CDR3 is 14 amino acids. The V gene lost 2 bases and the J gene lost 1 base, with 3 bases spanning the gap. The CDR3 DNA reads TGTGCCAGCAGTTTATGGTCTGGGGCCAACGTCCTGACTTTC. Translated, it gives CASSLWSGANVLTF.

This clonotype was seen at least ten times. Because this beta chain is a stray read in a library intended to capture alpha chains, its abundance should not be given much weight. In nucleotides, the CDR3 is TGTGCCAGCAGCCAAGACCTGGCACTAGCGAGCAATGAGCAGTTCTTC. Translating it yields CASSQDLALASNEQFF. V is TRBV14 and J is TRBJ2-1, with 7 bases identical to TRBD2. J was trimmed by 6 bases and V by 0 bases; bases with no gene match: 8. This CDR3 is built from 16 residues. Germline V gene sequence: CDR1 SGHDN, CDR2 FVKESK.

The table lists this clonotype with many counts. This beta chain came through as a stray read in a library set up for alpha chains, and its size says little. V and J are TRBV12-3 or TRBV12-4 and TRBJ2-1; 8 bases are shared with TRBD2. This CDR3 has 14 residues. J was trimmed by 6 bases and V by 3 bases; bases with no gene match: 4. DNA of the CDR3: TGTGCCAGCAGTTTGGGGACTAGGGCCAATGAGCAGTTCTTC. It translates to CASSLGTRANEQFF.

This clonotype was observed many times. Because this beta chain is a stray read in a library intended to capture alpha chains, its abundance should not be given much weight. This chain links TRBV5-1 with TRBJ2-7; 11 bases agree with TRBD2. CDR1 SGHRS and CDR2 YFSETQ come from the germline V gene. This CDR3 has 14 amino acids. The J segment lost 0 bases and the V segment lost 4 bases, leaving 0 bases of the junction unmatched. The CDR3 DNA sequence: TGCGCCAGCAGCACTAGCGGGAGCTCCTACGAGCAGTACTTC. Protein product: CASSTSGSSYEQYF.

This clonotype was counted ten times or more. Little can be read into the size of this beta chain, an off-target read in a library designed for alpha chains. As DNA, the CDR3 is TGTGCCAGCAGCGAGCAAACAGGGTACCTGTACTTC. This translates into CASSEQTGYLYF. The rearrangement joins TRBV7-8 to TRBJ2-7, with TRBD1 as a possible D gene (6 bases). The CDR3 has 12 residues. Germline lookup yields CDR1 SGHVS and CDR2 FQNEAQ. Trimming removed 5 bases at V and 12 bases at J, with 17 bases between. The entire variable domain, with the rest obtained from reference TRBV7-8 and TRBJ2-7, is as follows: GAGVSQSPRYKVAKRGQDVALRCDPISGHVSLFWYQQALGQGPEFLTYFQNEAQLDKSGLPSDRFFAERPEGSVSTLKIQRTQQEDSAVYLCASSEQTGYLYFGPGTRLTVT.

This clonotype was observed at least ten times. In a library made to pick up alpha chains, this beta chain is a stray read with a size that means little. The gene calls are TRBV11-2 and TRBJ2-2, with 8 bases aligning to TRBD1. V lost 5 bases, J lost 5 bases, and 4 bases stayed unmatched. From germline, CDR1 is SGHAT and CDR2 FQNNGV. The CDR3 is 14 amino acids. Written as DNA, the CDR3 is TGTGCCAGCAGCAGCAGGACAGGGACCGGGGAGCTGTTTTTT. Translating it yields CASSSRTGTGELFF.

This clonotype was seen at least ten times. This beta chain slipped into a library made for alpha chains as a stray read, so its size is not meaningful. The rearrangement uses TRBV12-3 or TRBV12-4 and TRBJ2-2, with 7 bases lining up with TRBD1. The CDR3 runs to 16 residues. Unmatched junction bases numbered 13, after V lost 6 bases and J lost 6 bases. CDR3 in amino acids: CASSLDRQGLSGELFF. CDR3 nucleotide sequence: TGTGCCAGCAGCCTAGATAGACAGGGATTATCCGGGGAGCTGTTTTTT.

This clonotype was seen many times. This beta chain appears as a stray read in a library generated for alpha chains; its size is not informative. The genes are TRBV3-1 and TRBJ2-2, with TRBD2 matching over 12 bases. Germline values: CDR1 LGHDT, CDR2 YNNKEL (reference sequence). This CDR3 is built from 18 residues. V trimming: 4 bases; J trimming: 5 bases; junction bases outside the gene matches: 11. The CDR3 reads CASSRESGLAGPTGELFF. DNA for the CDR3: TGTGCCAGCAGCCGCGAATCCGGACTAGCGGGACCTACCGGGGAGCTGTTTTTT. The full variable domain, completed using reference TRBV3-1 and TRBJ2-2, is DTAVSQTPKYLVTQMGNDKSIKCEQNLGHDTMYWYKQDSKKFLKIMFSYNNKELIINETVPNRFSPKSPDKAHLNLHINSLELGDSAVYFCASSRESGLAGPTGELFFGEGSRLTVL.